These T cell receptor beta chains were read from a single sample in a study of T cell repertoires in cytomegalovirus infection. From the reads, TCRdb called clonotypes with MiXCR, one entry per CDR3 protein. The table records roughly 600,000 distinct CDR3 sequences, approximately 24% of them present only once. Material for sequencing was CD8+ T cells from PBMCs. The source of these receptors is a human donor in good health (CMV status not recorded). Some clones in this sample may be carry-over from other donors' samples. The CDR3 runs from the conserved cysteine through the conserved F or W. Size is omitted from some rows. Given values are once, few, many or a class for expanded clones.

>-|TRBV2|TRBJ1-3
CASSEGRSSGNTIYF
>few|TRBV14|TRBJ2-7
CASSPAKGEQYF
>many|TRBV7-9|TRBJ2-2
CASSSTPSTGELFF
>-|TRBV2|TRBJ2-3
CASNPPSTDTQYF
>-|TRBV7-9|TRBJ2-1
CASSLEQGADNEQFF
>many|TRBV7-2|TRBJ1-2
CASSLGGGRTFNYGYTF
>many|TRBV7-9|TRBJ1-1
CASSSEGQLNTEAFF
>few|TRBV20-1|TRBJ1-3
CSARPSLGNTIYF
>few|TRBV29-1|TRBJ2-7
CSVRSAREQYF
>-|TRBV9|TRBJ1-2
CASRPGANPAAF
>few|TRBV4-1|TRBJ2-2
CASSHTEFTGELFF
>many|TRBV7-2|TRBJ1-4
CASSLVGPLNEKLFF
>-|TRBV29-1|TRBJ1-2
CSVEDRGSEAF
>medium-sized|TRBV20-1|TRBJ2-1
CSARDPGRDNEQFF
>many|TRBV7-2|TRBJ2-3
CASSYIGLGSTDTQYF
>-|TRBV4-1|TRBJ2-3
CASSQAGDTDTQYF
>-|TRBV6-1|TRBJ1-1
CASSEDIWSNTEAFF
>many|TRBV7-2|TRBJ2-1
CASHQIPTPPNEQFF
>many|TRBV7-6|TRBJ1-6
CASSLAGTGSYNSPLHF
>-|TRBV12-3/TRBV12-4|TRBJ1-3
CASSLAPRVSGNTIYF
>-|TRBV20-1|TRBJ2-1
CSARDTAGVAYNEQFF
>few|TRBV20-1|TRBJ2-1
CSAWHGNEQFF
>-|TRBV23-1|TRBJ1-5
CASRIDREQDQPQHF
>once|TRBV6-6|TRBJ2-7
CASTFTSDRASYEQYF
>few|TRBV20-1|TRBJ2-5
CSARGRVWTWGAPLETQYF
>-|TRBV2|TRBJ2-1
CATKGDSSSYNEQFF
>-|TRBV4-1|TRBJ2-7
CASSQVTGTGPTYEQYF
>-|TRBV15|TRBJ2-2
CATSTTAGVNTGELFF
>-|TRBV7-9|TRBJ2-7
CASSPGTVREEQYF
>-|TRBV28|TRBJ1-2
CASSFGGLRTHGYTF
>many|TRBV12-3/TRBV12-4|TRBJ2-1
CASGAGYNEQFF
>many|TRBV7-6|TRBJ2-7
CASSLGRGIGYEQYF
>few|TRBV6-6|TRBJ2-7
CASSRDPVGEQYF